The following is a TCR beta chain sequence with its context. This sample stems from a study of blood T cell repertoires in COVID-19. Looking at the study overall: Whether acute or convalescent, the COVID-19 samples came from the United States, Italy and Spain. T cells, B-cell-depleted T cells, or PBMCs supplied cDNA or gDNA.

V gave up 2 bases and J gave up 4 bases; unmatched junction bases: 3. The germline gives CDR1 SGHNT, CDR2 YYREEE (reference sequence). This CDR3 contains 14 residues. Authors' analysis steps: How many nucleated cells were present was estimated from reference gene primer amplification. Clones were read by immunoSEQ multiplex PCR, and TCRdb kept only the in-frame ones, dropping some. V, J and clone size were drawn from that table, and D and trimming were deduced from the DNA. In the table there are some 200,000 clones, roughly 84% of which are singletons. This sequence was found in a woman aged 55-69 years who had recovered from COVID-19. The sequencing input was peripheral blood. This chain uses TRBV5-4 with TRBJ1-2, with TRBD1 identical over 9 bases. As DNA, the CDR3 is TGTGCCAGCAGCTTACGGGACAGGGCCTATGGCTACACCTTC. Translation gives CASSLRDRAYGYTF.